This paragraph reports one T cell receptor (beta chain). The table lists this clone with a count of one. The antigen it recognizes is unknown. No much larger clonotype is one base removed from it; base qualities were not supplied. To sequence the TCRbeta CDR3 region, genomic DNA was isolated from the sorted cells. The immunoSEQ Assay was used to sequence the TCRbeta CDR3 regions. Not all clones reach the TCRdb copy of this immuneACCESS table, which keeps in-frame sequences only. Checked studies attribute under half of the gap to unresolved V genes and leave the rest unexplained. A total of over 35,000 clones appear in this sample, about 86% of them only once. The ten most abundant clones make up 21% of the sample. The trial excluded patients who had a history of autoimmune disease or who were on systemic immunosuppression. Peripheral blood for TCR sequencing was collected from all dose cohorts at baseline, on cycle 4 day 1, and on cycle 7 day 1. Samples were obtained from an open-label, multicenter, first-in-human phase I dose-escalation trial of ivuxolimab. Adults with locally advanced or metastatic melanoma, renal cell, hepatocellular, or head and neck squamous cell carcinoma were enrolled in the trial. CD4+ and CD8+ T cells were sorted separately from peripheral blood before TCR sequencing.

These data originate in a study of OX40 agonist ivuxolimab in advanced cancers. Broadly, across the study: Ivuxolimab was an agonistic, fully human IgG2 monoclonal antibody directed against OX40 (CD134), a costimulatory receptor. Of the roughly 51 patients in dose escalation, around 19 had hepatocellular carcinoma, about 15 had melanoma, 9 had renal cell carcinoma and 9 had head and neck cancer. Partial responses occurred in three dose-escalation patients: two with cutaneous melanoma and one with hepatocellular carcinoma. A male proportion of approximately 83% and a mean age of 60 years, ranging from 23 to 79, were recorded for the dose-escalation cohort. Intravenous ivuxolimab was administered to patients every 2 weeks at six dose levels: 0.01, 0.1, 0.3, 1.5, 3 and 10 mg/kg. Prior anti-PD-1, anti-PD-L1 or anti-CTLA-4 therapy was permitted, and checkpoint inhibitors had been received by less than 45% of dose-escalation patients. Peripheral TCRbeta sequencing was intended to test whether TCR sequence diversity was altered and clonal T-cell expansion was caused by ivuxolimab. The paper describes the monotherapy dose-escalation part (N of about 47 patients) of the phase I trial of ivuxolimab. Results the study describes overall, beyond this receptor: On average, CD8+ T cells showed more expanded clones than CD4+ T cells after ivuxolimab. In the 0.1-3.0 mg/kg groups, partial responders had among the lowest normalized peripheral clonal expansion, particularly in CD8+ T cells. Low levels of normalized T-cell clonal expansion were also seen in some patients who did not respond. At doses of 0.1 to 3.0 mg/kg, clonal expansion of both CD4+ and CD8+ T cells in blood was seen between baseline and week 6. Which antigens the clonally expanded peripheral T cells were specific for was not determined.

From the cysteine up to the phenylalanine, the CDR3 has a length of 16 residues. CDR3 DNA is the only sequence kept; it has 48 bases, read in frame from the first base. V loses 6 bases, J loses 5 bases, and the germline ends lie 20 bases apart. Via the germline V gene, CDR1 is SGHAT and CDR2 FQNNGV. This material consisted of CD4+ or CD8+ T cells sorted from blood, taken in a trial of the OX40 agonist ivuxolimab. The rearrangement joined TRBV11-2 to TRBJ1-5; the D segment could be TRBD1, given 5 matching bases. The TCR was taken from an adult with an advanced solid tumor such as melanoma, head and neck, liver or kidney cancer. Here the CDR3 is given as CASSEEGRARYQPQHF. The sequenced DNA is TGTGCCAGCAGTGAAGAAGGCAGGGCTCGGTATCAGCCCCAGCATTTT. Extended through the reference TRBV11-2 and TRBJ1-5 proteins, this CDR3 yields the full variable domain: EAGVAQSPRYKIIEKRQSVAFWCNPISGHATLYWYQQILGQGPKLLIQFQNNGVVDDSQLPKDRFSAERLKGVDSTLKIQPAKLEDSAVYLCASSEEGRARYQPQHFGDGTRLSIL.